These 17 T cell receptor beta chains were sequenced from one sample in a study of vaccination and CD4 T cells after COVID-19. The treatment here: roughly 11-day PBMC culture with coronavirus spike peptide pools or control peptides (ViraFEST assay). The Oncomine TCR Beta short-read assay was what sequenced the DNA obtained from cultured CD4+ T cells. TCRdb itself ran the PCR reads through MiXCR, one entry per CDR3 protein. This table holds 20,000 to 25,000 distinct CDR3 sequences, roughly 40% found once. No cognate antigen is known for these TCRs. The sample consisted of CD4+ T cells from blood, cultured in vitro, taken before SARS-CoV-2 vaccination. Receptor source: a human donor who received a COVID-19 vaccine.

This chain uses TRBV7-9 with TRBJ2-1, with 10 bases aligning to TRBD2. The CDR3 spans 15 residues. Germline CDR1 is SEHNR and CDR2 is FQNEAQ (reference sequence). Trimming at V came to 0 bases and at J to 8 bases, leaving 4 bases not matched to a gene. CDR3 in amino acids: CASSLALAGGDEQFF. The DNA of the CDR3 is TGTGCCAGCAGCTTAGCCTTAGCGGGGGGAGATGAGCAGTTCTTC.

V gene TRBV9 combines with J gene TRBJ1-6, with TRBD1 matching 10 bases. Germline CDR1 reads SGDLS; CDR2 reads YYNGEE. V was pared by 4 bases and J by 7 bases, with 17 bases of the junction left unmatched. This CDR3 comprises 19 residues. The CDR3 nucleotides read TGTGCCAGCAGCCCGGACAGGGGGGGACGACCAATGGAGAATTCACCCCTCCACTTT. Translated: CASSPDRGGRPMENSPLHF.

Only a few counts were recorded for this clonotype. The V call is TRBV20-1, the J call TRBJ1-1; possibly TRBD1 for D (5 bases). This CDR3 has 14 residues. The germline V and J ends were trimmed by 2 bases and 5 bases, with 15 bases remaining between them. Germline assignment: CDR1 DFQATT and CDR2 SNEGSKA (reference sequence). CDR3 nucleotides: TGCAGTGCTAGAAAATCAGGGACGGCGACTGAAGCTTTCTTT. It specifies CSARKSGTATEAFF.

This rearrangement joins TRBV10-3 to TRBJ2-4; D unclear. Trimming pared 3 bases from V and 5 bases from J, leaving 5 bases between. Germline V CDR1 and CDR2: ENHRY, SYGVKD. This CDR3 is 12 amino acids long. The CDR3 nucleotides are TGTGCCATCAGTGACAGAGAAAACATTCAGTACTTC. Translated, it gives CAISDRENIQYF.

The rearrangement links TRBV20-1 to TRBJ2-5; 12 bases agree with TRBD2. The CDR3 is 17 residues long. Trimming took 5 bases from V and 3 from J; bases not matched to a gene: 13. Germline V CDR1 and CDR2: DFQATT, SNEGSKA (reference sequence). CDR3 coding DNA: TGCAGTGCTGAAAAAATAAGGACTAGCGGGGATGAAGAGACCCAGTACTTC. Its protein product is CSAEKIRTSGDEETQYF.

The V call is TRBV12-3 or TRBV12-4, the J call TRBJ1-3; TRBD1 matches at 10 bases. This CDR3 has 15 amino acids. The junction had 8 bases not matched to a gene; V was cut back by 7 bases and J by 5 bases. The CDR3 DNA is TGTGCCAGCATTCCCTTGGGACAGGGGAGAAACACCATATATTTT. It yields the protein CASIPLGQGRNTIYF.

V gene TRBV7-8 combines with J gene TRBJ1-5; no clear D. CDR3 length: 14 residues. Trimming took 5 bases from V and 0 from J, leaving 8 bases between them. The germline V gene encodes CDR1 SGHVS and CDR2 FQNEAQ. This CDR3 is CASSGPYSNQPQHF. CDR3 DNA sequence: TGTGCCAGCAGCGGGCCCTATAGCAATCAGCCCCAGCATTTT.

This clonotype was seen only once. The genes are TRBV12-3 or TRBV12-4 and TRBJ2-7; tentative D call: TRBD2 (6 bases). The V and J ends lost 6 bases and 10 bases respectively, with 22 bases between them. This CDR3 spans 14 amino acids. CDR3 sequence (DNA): TGTGCCAGCAGCCGGGGAACACTATCGGGGGAACAGTACTTC. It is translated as CASSRGTLSGEQYF.

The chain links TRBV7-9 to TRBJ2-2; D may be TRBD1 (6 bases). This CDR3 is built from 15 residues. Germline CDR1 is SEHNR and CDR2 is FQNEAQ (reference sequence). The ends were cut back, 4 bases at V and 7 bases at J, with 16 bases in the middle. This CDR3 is CASSSSWGRGGELFF. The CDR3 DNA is TGTGCCAGCAGCTCCTCGTGGGGGCGAGGCGGGGAGCTGTTTTTT. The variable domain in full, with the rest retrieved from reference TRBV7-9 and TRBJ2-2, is DTGVSQNPRHKITKRGQNVTFRCDPISEHNRLYWYRQTLGQGPEFLTYFQNEAQLEKSRLLSDRFSAERPKGSFSTLEIQRTEQGDSAMYLCASSSSWGRGGELFFGEGSRLTVL.

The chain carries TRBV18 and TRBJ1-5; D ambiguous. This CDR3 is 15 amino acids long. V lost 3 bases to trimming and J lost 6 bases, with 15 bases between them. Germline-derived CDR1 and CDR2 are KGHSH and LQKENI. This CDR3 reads CASSPSVVVGQPQHF. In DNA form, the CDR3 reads TGTGCCAGCTCACCCTCAGTGGTCGTGGGTCAGCCCCAGCATTTT.

Here the CDR3 reads CASSPTGGGETQYF. In nucleotides, the CDR3 is TGCGCCAGCAGCCCAACAGGGGGAGGGGAGACCCAGTACTTC. V gene TRBV5-1 combines with J gene TRBJ2-5; a weak D match, TRBD1 (8 bases). Trimming removed 4 bases from V and 5 bases from J, with 15 bases in between. Germline lookup yields CDR1 SGHRS and CDR2 YFSETQ. This CDR3 comprises 14 residues.

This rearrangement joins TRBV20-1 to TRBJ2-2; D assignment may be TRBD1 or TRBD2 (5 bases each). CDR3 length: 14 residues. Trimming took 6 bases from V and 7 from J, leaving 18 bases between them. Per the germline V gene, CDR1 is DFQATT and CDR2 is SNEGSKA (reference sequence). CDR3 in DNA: TGCAGTGCCCGGTGGGCCCAGAGGGGCGGGGAGCTGTTTTTT. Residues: CSARWAQRGGELFF.

DNA of the CDR3: TGTGCCAGCAGCCCAGAACAGGGGAGAGGCACAGATACGCAGTATTTT. Its protein product is CASSPEQGRGTDTQYF. V is TRBV4-2 and J is TRBJ2-3; 7 positions agree with TRBD1. V lost 4 bases and J lost 1; bases outside the gene matches: 8. This CDR3 has 16 amino acids. Germline values: CDR1 LGHNA, CDR2 YNFKEQ.

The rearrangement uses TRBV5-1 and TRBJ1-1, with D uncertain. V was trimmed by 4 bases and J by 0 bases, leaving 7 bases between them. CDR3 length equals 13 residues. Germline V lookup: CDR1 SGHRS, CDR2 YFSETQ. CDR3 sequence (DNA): TGCGCCAGCAGCCCTTGGATGAACACTGAAGCTTTCTTT. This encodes CASSPWMNTEAFF.

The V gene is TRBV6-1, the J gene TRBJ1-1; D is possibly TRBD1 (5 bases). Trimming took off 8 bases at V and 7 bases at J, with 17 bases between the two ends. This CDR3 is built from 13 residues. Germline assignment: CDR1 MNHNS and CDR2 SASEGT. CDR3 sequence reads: CASCRGLEGEAFF. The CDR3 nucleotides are TGTGCCAGCTGTAGGGGTCTTGAAGGTGAAGCTTTCTTT.

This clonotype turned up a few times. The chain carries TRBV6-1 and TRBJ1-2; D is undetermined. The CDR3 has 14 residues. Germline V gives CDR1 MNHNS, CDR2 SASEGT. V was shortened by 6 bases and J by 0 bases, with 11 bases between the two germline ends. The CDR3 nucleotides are TGTGCCAGCAGCGGTAGACTAGCTAACTATGGCTACACCTTC. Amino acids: CASSGRLANYGYTF.

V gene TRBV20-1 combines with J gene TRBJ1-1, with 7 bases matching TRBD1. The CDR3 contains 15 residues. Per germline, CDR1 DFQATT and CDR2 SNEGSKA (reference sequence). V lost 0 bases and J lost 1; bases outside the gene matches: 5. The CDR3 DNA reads TGCAGTGCTAGAGATATCAGGACAGGGAACACTGAAGCTTTCTTT. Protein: CSARDIRTGNTEAFF.